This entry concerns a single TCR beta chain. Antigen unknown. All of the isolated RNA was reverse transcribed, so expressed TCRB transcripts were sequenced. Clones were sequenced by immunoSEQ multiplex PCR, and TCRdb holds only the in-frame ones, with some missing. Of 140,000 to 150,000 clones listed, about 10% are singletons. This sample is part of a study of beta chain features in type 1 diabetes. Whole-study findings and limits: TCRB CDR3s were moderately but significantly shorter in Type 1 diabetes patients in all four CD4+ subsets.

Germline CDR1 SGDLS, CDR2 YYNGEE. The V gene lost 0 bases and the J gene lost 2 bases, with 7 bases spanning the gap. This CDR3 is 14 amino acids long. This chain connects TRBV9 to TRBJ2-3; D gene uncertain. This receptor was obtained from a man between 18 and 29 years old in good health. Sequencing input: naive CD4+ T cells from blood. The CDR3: CASSVASTTDTQYF. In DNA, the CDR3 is TGTGCCAGCAGCGTAGCGAGCACCACAGATACGCAGTATTTT. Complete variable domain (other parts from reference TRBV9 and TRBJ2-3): DSGVTQTPKHLITATGQRVTLRCSPRSGDLSVYWYQQSLDQGLQFLIQYYNGEERAKGNILERFSAQQFPDLHSELNLSSLELGDSALYFCASSVASTTDTQYFGPGTRLTVL.